Listed here is a single TCR beta chain. This record belongs to a study of somatic mutations in cytotoxic T cells in rheumatoid arthritis. Trimming left V 1 base short and J 1 base short, with 3 bases between. This CDR3 has 13 residues. CDR1 and CDR2 from the germline V gene are SGHDT and YYEEEE. The data were produced by immunoSEQ multiplex PCR, yet TCRdb's version contains in-frame clones alone and is incomplete. The data contain 15,000 to 20,000 clones, 60% to 80% of them singletons. The source of this sequence is an adult with rheumatoid arthritis. The specimen sequenced was CD8+ T cells sorted from blood. The chain joins TRBV5-6 to TRBJ1-3; D gene ambiguous. CDR3 sequence reads: CASSLHSGNTIYF. CDR3 DNA: TGTGCCAGCAGCTTGCATTCTGGAAACACCATATATTTT.